The 18 T cell receptor beta chains below come from one sample, sequenced in a study of CD8 T cells in Susac syndrome. Reverse transcription used about 0.5 to 1 ug RNA and random hexamers. TCRdb reanalysed the immunoSEQ multiplex PCR reads using MiXCR and keeps one entry per CDR3 protein. In the table there are about 160,000 distinct CDR3 sequences, roughly 95% of which are singletons. Sample: CD4+ T cells from PBMCs. These receptors originate from a human donor with multiple sclerosis.

This sequence joins TRBV25-1 and TRBJ1-3; D is perhaps TRBD1 (6 bases). Looked up from germline, CDR1 is MGHDK and CDR2 is SYGVNS. The CDR3 is 11 residues long. V dropped 6 bases and J dropped 8 bases, with 8 bases sitting between them. The CDR3 nucleotides are TGTGCCAGCAGGGACAGCGACACCATATATTTT. As protein: CASRDSDTIYF.

This chain uses TRBV30 with TRBJ2-7, with TRBD2 matching 10 bases. Germline V lookup: CDR1 GTSNPN, CDR2 SVGIG (reference sequence). The CDR3 covers 16 residues. V was clipped by 2 bases and J by 3 bases; unmatched bases: 10. Here the CDR3 reads CAWSYGNSGRGYEQYF. The CDR3 coding sequence is TGTGCCTGGAGTTATGGTAACAGCGGGAGGGGCTACGAGCAGTACTTC.

The V gene is TRBV7-2, the J gene TRBJ2-7; TRBD1 aligns across 8 bases. In germline, CDR1 is SGHTA, CDR2 FQGNSA. Trimming took 3 bases from V and 2 from J; bases not matched to a gene: 9. The CDR3 is 16 residues long. The DNA of the CDR3 is TGTGCCAGCAGCTTTAACGCGGGACAGGCGGCCTACGAGCAGTACTTC. Encoded protein: CASSFNAGQAAYEQYF.

In this sample, this clonotype turned up once. The genes are TRBV7-9 and TRBJ2-3; D might be TRBD1 (6 bases). The CDR3 is made up of 15 amino acids. Trimming cost V 5 bases and J 2 bases, with 14 bases left between them. Germline V lookup: CDR1 SEHNR, CDR2 FQNEAQ (reference sequence). The CDR3 sequence is CASSLGDTLTDTQYF. In DNA, the CDR3 is TGTGCCAGCAGCCTAGGGGACACCCTCACAGATACGCAGTATTTT.

The chain uses TRBV2 and TRBJ2-5; 9 bases map to TRBD2. In germline, CDR1 is SNHLY, CDR2 FYNNEI. J lost 0 bases, V lost 7 bases, and 12 bases had no gene match. The length of the CDR3 is 17 residues. In DNA form, the CDR3 reads TGTGCCAGCATGAAAGGGGGACTAGCATCAAACCAAGAGACCCAGTACTTC. Encoded protein: CASMKGGLASNQETQYF.

This chain joins TRBV11-2 and TRBJ2-7; D gene uncertain. This CDR3 spans 14 amino acids. In germline, CDR1 is SGHAT, CDR2 FQNNGV. V lost 5 bases and J 2 bases, leaving 13 bases between the germline ends. CDR3 DNA: TGTGCCAGCAGCCCTGACCTGGTGACCTACGAGCAGTACTTC. It encodes CASSPDLVTYEQYF.

CDR3 bases: TGTGCCAGCAGTCGGACAGGGACAGATACGCAGTATTTT. Its translation is CASSRTGTDTQYF. This chain uses TRBV28 with TRBJ2-3; 8 bases map to TRBD1. With 5 bases clipped from V and 3 bases from J, the junction kept 1 base outside the gene matches. This CDR3 is built from 13 residues. Germline values: CDR1 MDHEN, CDR2 SYDVKM.

The CDR3 here is CSARVSSPVEAFF. In nucleotides, the CDR3 is TGCAGTGCTAGGGTTTCATCCCCGGTTGAAGCTTTCTTT. This sequence joins TRBV20-1 and TRBJ1-1; D not certain. The V end was cut by 3 bases, the J end by 7 bases, with 15 bases between. The germline V gene has CDR1 DFQATT and CDR2 SNEGSKA (reference sequence). There are 13 residues in the CDR3.

The genes are TRBV7-6 and TRBJ1-3, with 10 bases lining up with TRBD1. This CDR3 is 15 amino acids long. Germline lookup yields CDR1 SGHVS and CDR2 FNYEAQ. V trimming: 3 bases; J trimming: 2 bases; junction bases outside the gene matches: 1. CDR3: CASSFGQGAGNTIYF. CDR3 DNA: TGTGCCAGCAGCTTCGGACAGGGGGCTGGAAACACCATATATTTT. Variable domain in full (rest from reference TRBV7-6 and TRBJ1-3): GAGVSQSPRYKVTKRGQDVALRCDPISGHVSLYWYRQALGQGPEFLTYFNYEAQQDKSGLPNDRFSAERPEGSISTLTIQRTEQRDSAMYRCASSFGQGAGNTIYFGEGSWLTVV.

The chain recombines TRBV3-1 with TRBJ1-2; D is unclear. Per germline, CDR1 LGHDT and CDR2 YNNKEL (reference sequence). CDR3 length equals 14 residues. The V gene lost 3 bases and the J gene lost 6 bases, with 14 bases spanning the gap. The CDR3 loop is CASSHDTAYHGYTF. The CDR3 DNA reads as TGTGCCAGCAGCCACGACACAGCCTATCATGGCTACACCTTC.

The chain has TRBV12-3 or TRBV12-4 and TRBJ2-7, with no clear D. CDR3 length: 14 amino acids. Trimming took off 3 bases at V and 0 bases at J, with 9 bases between the two ends. The CDR3 bases are TGTGCCAGCAGTTTGGAAAGCCTCTCCTACGAGCAGTACTTC. Its translation: CASSLESLSYEQYF.

This clonotype was seen a few times. V and J are TRBV5-6 and TRBJ2-5, with a weak D call TRBD2 (5 bases). CDR1 is SGHDT, CDR2 YYEEEE, per germline. CDR3 length: 18 residues. Trimming shortened V by 1 base and J by 3 bases, and 22 bases separated the two germline ends. DNA for the CDR3: TGTGCCAGCAGCTTGTTCTTTTTCCGCGGGCCCAAGAAAGAGACCCAGTACTTC. This encodes CASSLFFFRGPKKETQYF.

The V call is TRBV7-6, the J call TRBJ2-5; TRBD2 might be the D (6 bases). This CDR3 is 15 amino acids long. CDR1 SGHVS and CDR2 FNYEAQ come from the germline V gene. Deletions cut 5 bases from V and 4 bases from J, with 17 bases between. CDR3 sequence (DNA): TGTGCCAGCAGCCCCTCAGGATGGGGGGTAGAGACCCAGTACTTC. This sequence encodes CASSPSGWGVETQYF.

The V call is TRBV6-1, the J call TRBJ1-4, with D uncertain. The CDR3 has 15 amino acids. Germline CDR1 MNHNS, CDR2 SASEGT. Between the trimmed V and J ends, which lost 7 bases and 2 bases, there was a span of 14 bases. CDR3 in amino acids: CASKRSVPTNEKLFF. The CDR3, as DNA: TGTGCCAGCAAGCGGTCCGTGCCGACTAATGAAAAACTGTTTTTT.

The gene calls are TRBV5-6 and TRBJ1-4, with D perhaps TRBD1 (6 bases). Looked up from germline, CDR1 is SGHDT and CDR2 is YYEEEE. This CDR3 comprises 15 residues. Trimming pared 0 bases from V and 5 bases from J, leaving 11 bases between. This chain's CDR3 is CASSLGQGPNEKLFF. CDR3 coding DNA: TGTGCCAGCAGCTTGGGGCAGGGGCCGAATGAAAAACTGTTTTTT.

The chain links TRBV27 to TRBJ1-1, with 8 bases fitting TRBD1. Germline V gene sequence: CDR1 MNHEY, CDR2 SMNVEV (reference sequence). The V gene end was trimmed by 5 bases and the J gene end by 5 bases; junction bases not matched to a gene: 7. CDR3 length equals 14 residues. This CDR3 reads CASSPTDRETEAFF. The CDR3 DNA reads TGTGCCAGCAGTCCCACGGACAGGGAGACTGAAGCTTTCTTT.

This chain joins TRBV10-3 and TRBJ1-1; D is unclear. CDR3 length: 13 amino acids. V was pared by 5 bases and J by 1 base, with 8 bases between. Germline CDR1 reads ENHRY; CDR2 reads SYGVKD. The CDR3 DNA reads as TGTGCCATCAGTAAACAACAGAACACTGAAGCTTTCTTT. It codes for CAISKQQNTEAFF.

This clonotype was recorded once. V gene TRBV12-3 or TRBV12-4 combines with J gene TRBJ1-2; D remains ambiguous. The ends were cut back, 5 bases at V and 4 bases at J, with 8 bases in the middle. The CDR3 contains 12 residues. Here the CDR3 reads CASSPRIYGYTF. The CDR3 DNA reads TGTGCCAGCAGTCCAAGGATCTATGGCTACACCTTC.